What follows describes a single TCR beta chain. No antigen is known for it. It was with a sample-barcoded 5' primer and a J-beta primer mix that a second PCR of roughly 7 to 12 cycles was run. TCRdb recomputed calls from the 5' RACE reads with MiXCR, one row per CDR3 protein. The data show over 1,500,000 distinct CDR3 sequences, around 50% seen once. Those donating, healthy Caucasian individuals from Russia, were aged roughly 6 to 100. This entry is derived from a study of blood T cells in healthy people across ages. Study background: Using template switching, researchers captured about one barcoded beta molecule for each two T cells.

General study points: The study lacked donor CMV status, which possibly confounded expanded clonotype changes.

This TCR was recovered from a woman aged 40-49 years in good health. Sequenced: blood.

CDR3 amino acids: CASAKGSSYNEQFF. Written as DNA, the CDR3 is TGTGCTAGCGCAAAAGGGTCGTCCTACAATGAGCAGTTCTTC. The V and J genes are TRBV7-7 and TRBJ2-1; maybe TRBD2 (5 bases). The CDR3 extends over 14 amino acids. Germline V CDR1 and CDR2: SSHAT, FNYEAQ (reference sequence).